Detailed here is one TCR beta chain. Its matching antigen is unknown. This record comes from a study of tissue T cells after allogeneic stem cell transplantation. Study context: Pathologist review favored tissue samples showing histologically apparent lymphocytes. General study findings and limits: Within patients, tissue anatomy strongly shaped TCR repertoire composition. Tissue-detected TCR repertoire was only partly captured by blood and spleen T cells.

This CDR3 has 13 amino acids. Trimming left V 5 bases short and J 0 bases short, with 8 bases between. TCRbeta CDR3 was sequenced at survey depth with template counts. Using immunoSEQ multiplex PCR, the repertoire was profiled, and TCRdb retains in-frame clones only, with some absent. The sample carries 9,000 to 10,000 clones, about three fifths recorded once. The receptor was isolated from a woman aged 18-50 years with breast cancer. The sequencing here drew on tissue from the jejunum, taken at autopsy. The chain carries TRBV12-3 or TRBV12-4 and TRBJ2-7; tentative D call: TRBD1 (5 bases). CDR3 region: CASSGQGSYEQYF. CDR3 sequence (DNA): TGTGCCAGCAGTGGGCAGGGCTCCTACGAGCAGTACTTC.